This T cell receptor (beta chain) was identified during a study of CD8 T cells in ankylosing spondylitis. In this sample, this clonotype turned up many times. V lost 10 bases and J 4 bases, leaving 12 bases between the germline ends. Germline CDR1 ENHRY, CDR2 SYGVKD. The CDR3 is 12 residues long. The TCR beta libraries were generated through quantitative 5'-RACE incorporating molecular barcodes. TCRdb recomputed calls from the 5' RACE reads with MiXCR, one row per CDR3 protein. The sample includes around 130,000 distinct CDR3 sequences, over 6% of them seen just once. The TCR sequence derives from a male donor with ankylosing spondylitis or in good health (not recorded which). Input material: blood, either unsorted or a sorted T cell fraction (not recorded which). The rearrangement joins TRBV10-3 to TRBJ2-3; D gene uncertain. CDR3 residues: CANGLGPDTQYF. The CDR3 DNA is TGTGCCAACGGATTAGGCCCAGATACGCAGTATTTT.